The sequence of this T cell receptor beta chain was determined in a study of healthy donors' naive CD4 and CD8 T cells. Study information: A new alpha primer set targeted every functional IMGT alpha variant. Study conclusions and caveats: Homeostatic proliferation of naive T cells was not examined as a bias source.

Naive T cells were sorted: CD4+CD8-CD45RO-CD45RA+ for CD4+, CD8+CD4-CD45RA+CD27bright for CD8+. Germline CDR1 LNHNV, CDR2 YYDKDF (reference sequence). There are 17 residues in the CDR3. J lost 6 bases, V lost 0 bases, and 13 bases had no gene match. About this clonotype itself: Its antigen is not identified.

Each TCR library used 500 ng of total RNA and a linear amplification protocol. MiXCR, run by TCRdb on the reads, gives a single entry per CDR3 protein. The sample records approximately 180,000 distinct CDR3 sequences, 65% to 75% being singletons. This receptor was identified in a pool of human donors in good health; the sample pools cells from several healthy donors. The V and J genes are TRBV15 and TRBJ1-2; 7 bases are a match to TRBD1. Sequencing was done on a sample of naive CD4+ and CD8+ T cells sorted from blood, pooled from several donors. For the CDR3, the DNA is TGTGCCACCAGCAGAGACAGAGAGACAGGGCGGGAGCATGGCTACACCTTC. The encoded protein is CATSRDRETGREHGYTF.